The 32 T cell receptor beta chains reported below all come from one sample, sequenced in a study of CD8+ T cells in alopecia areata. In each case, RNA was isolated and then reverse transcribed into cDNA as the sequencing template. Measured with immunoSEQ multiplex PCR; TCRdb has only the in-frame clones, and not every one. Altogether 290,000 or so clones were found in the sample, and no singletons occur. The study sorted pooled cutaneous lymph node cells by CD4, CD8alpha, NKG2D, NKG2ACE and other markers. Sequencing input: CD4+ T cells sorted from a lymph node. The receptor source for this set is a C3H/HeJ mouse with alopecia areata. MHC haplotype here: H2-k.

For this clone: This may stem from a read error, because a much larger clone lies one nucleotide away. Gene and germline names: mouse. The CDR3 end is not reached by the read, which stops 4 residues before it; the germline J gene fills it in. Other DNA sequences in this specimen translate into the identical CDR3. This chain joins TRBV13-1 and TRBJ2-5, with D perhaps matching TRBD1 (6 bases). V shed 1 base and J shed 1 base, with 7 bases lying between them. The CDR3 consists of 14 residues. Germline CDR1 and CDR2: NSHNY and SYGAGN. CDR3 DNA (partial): TGTGCCAGCAGTGATCCAGGGGACCAAGAC. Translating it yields CASSDPGDQD. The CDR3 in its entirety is CASSDPGDQDTQYF.

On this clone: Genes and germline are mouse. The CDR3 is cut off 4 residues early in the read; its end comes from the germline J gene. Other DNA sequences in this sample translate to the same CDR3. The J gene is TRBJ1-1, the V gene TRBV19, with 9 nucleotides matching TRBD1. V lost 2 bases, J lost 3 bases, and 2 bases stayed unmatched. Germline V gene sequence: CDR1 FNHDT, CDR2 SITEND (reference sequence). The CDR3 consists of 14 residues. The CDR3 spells CASSMGQGDTEVFF. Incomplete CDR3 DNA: TGTGCCAGCAGTATGGGACAGGGTGACACA.

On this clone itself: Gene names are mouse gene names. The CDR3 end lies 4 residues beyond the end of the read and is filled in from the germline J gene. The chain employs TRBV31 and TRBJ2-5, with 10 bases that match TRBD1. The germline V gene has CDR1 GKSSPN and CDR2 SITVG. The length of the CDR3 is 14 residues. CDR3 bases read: TGTGCCTGGAGTCCCCGGGACAGGGGTGAC. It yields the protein CAWSPRDRGD. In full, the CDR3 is CAWSPRDRGDTQYF. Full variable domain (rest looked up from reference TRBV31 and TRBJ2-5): AQTIHQWPVAEIKAVGSPLSLGCTIKGKSSPNLYWYWQATGGTLQQLFYSITVGQVESVVQLNLSASRPKDDQFILSTEKLLLSHSGFYLCAWSPRDRGDTQYFGPGTRLLVL.

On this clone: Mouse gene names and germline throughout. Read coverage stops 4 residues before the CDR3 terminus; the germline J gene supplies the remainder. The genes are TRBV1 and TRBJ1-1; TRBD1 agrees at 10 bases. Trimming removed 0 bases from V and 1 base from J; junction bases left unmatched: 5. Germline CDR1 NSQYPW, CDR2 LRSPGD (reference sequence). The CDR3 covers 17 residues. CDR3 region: CTCSADLRDRGNTEVFF. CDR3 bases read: TGCACCTGCAGTGCAGATCTCCGGGACAGGGGAAACACA.

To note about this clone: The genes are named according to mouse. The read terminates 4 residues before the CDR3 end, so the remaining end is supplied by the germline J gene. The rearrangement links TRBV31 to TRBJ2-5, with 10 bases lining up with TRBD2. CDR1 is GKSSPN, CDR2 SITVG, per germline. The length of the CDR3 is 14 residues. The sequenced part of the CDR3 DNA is TGTGCCTGGAGCGAGACTGGGGGGAAAGAC. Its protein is CAWSETGGKD. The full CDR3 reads CAWSETGGKDTQYF.

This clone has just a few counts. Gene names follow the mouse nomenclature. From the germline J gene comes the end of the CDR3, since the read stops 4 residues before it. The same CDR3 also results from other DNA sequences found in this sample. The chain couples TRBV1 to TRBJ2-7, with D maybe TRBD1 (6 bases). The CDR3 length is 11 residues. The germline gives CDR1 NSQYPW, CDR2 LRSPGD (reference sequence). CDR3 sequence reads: CTCSGQYEQYF. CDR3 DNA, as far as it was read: TGCACCTGCAGCGGACAGTAT.

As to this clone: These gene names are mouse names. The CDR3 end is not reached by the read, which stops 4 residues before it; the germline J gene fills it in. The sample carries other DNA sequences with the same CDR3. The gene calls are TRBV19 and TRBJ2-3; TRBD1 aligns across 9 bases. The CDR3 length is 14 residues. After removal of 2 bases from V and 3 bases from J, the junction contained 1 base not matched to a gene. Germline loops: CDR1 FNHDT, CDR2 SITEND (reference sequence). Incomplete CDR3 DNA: TGTGCCAGCAGTATCGGGACAGGGGCAGAA. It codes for CASSIGTGAE. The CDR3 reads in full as CASSIGTGAETLYF.

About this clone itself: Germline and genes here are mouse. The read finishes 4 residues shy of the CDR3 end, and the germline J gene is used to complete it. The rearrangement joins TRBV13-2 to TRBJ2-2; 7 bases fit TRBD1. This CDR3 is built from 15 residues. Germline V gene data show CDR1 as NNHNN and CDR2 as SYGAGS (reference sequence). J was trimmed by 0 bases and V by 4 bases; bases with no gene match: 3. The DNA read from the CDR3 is TGTGCCAGCGGTCGACAGGGTTCAAACACCGGG. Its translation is CASGRQGSNTG. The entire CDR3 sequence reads CASGRQGSNTGQLYF.

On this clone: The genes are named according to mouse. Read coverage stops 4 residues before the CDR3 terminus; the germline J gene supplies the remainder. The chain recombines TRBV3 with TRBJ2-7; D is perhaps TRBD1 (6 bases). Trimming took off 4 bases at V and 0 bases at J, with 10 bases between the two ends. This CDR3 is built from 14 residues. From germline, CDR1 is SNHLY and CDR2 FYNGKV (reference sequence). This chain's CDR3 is CASSSRDTSYEQYF. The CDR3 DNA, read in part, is TGTGCCAGCAGCTCCCGGGACACCTCCTAT. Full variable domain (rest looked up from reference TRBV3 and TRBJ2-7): GPKVLQIPSHQIIDMGQMVTLNCDPVSNHLYFYWYKQILGQQMEFLVNFYNGKVMEKSKLFKDQFSVERPDGSYFTLKIQPTALEDSAVYFCASSSRDTSYEQYFGPGTRLTVL.

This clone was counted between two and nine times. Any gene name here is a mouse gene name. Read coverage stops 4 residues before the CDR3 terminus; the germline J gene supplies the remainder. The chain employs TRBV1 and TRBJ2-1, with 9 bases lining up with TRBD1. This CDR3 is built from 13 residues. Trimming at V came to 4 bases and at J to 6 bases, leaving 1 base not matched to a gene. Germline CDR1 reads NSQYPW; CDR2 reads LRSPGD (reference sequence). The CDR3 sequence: CTCSGQGVAEQFF. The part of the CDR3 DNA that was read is TGCACCTGCAGTGGACAGGGGGTTGCT.

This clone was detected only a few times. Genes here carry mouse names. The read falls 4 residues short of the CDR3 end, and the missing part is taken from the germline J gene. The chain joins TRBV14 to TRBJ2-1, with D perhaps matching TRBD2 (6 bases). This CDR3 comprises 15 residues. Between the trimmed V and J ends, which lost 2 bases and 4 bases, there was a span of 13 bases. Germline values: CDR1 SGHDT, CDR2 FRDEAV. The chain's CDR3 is CASSLGPGVYAEQFF. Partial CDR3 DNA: TGTGCCAGCAGTTTAGGGCCTGGGGTTTATGCT. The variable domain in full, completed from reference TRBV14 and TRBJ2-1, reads EAGVTQSPRYAVLQEGQAVSFWCDPISGHDTLYWYQQPRDQGPQLLVYFRDEAVIDNSQLPSDRFSAVRPKGTNSTLKIQSAKQGDTATYLCASSLGPGVYAEQFFGPGTRLTVL.

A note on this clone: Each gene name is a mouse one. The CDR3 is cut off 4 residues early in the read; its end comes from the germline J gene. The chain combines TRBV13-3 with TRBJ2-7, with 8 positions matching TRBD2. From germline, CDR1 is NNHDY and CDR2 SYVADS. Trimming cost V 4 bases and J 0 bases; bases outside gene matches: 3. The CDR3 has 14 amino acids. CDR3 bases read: TGTGCCAGCAGTTGGACTGGGCGCTCCTAT. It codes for CASSWTGRSY. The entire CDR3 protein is CASSWTGRSYEQYF.

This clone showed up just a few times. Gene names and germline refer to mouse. The sequenced part of the CDR3 DNA is TGTGCCAGCAGTATAGTGGCGGGACAGGGTGCAGAA. Residues: CASSIVAGQGAE. Given in full, the CDR3 is CASSIVAGQGAETLYF. The genes are TRBV19 and TRBJ2-3, with 8 bases aligning to TRBD1. The read terminates 4 residues before the CDR3 end, so the remaining end is supplied by the germline J gene. Germline values: CDR1 FNHDT, CDR2 SITEND (reference sequence). This CDR3 has 16 residues. The ends lost 0 bases at V and 1 base at J; junction bases unmatched: 4.

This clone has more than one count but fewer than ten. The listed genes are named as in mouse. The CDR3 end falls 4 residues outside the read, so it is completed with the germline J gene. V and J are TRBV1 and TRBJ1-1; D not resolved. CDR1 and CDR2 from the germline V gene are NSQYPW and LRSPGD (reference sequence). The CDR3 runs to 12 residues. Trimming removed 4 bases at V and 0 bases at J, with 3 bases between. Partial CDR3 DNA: TGCACCTGCAGTGTGGCAAACACA. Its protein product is CTCSVANT. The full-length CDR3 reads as CTCSVANTEVFF.

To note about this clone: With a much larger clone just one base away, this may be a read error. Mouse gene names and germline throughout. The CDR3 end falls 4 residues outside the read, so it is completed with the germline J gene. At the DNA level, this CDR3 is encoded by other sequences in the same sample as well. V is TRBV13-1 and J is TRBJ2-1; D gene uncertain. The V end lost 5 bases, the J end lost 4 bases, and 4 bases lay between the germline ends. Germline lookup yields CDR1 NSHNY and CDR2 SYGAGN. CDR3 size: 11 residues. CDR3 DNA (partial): TGTGCCAGCAGACAATATGCT. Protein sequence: CASRQYA. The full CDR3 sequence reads CASRQYAEQFF.

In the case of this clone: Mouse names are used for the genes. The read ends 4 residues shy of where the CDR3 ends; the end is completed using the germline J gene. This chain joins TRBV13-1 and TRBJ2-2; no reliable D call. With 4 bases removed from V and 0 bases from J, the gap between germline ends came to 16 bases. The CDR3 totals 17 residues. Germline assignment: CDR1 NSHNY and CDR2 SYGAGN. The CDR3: CASSLSQTKANTGQLYF. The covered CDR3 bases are TGTGCCAGCAGTCTCTCGCAGACAAAAGCAAACACCGGG.

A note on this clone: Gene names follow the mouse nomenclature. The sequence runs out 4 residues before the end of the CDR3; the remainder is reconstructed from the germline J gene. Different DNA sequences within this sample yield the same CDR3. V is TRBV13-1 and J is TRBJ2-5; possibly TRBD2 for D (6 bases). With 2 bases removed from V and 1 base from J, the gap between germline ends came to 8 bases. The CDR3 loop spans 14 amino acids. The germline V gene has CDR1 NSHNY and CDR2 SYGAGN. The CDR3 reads CASSEGTHQDTQYF. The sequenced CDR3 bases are TGTGCCAGCAGTGAGGGGACTCACCAAGAC.

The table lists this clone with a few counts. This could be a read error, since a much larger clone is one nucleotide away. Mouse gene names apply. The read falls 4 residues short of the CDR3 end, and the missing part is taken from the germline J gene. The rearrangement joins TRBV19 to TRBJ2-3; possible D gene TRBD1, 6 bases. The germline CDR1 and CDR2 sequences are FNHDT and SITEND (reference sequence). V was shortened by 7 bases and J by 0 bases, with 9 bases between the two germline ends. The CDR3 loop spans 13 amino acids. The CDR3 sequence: CASGTSSAETLYF. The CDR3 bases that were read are TGTGCCAGCGGGACATCTAGTGCAGAA.

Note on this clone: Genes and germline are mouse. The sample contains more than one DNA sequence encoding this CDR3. The CDR3 sequence: CAWSPDRGAETLYF. The CDR3 bases that were read are TGTGCCTGGAGTCCCGACAGGGGCGCAGAA. The rearrangement uses TRBV31 and TRBJ2-3, with 8 bases lining up with TRBD1. The read terminates 4 residues before the CDR3 end, so the remaining end is supplied by the germline J gene. The V and J ends lost 1 base and 3 bases, in that order; junction bases with no gene match: 3. The CDR3 is 14 amino acids. Germline values: CDR1 GKSSPN, CDR2 SITVG.

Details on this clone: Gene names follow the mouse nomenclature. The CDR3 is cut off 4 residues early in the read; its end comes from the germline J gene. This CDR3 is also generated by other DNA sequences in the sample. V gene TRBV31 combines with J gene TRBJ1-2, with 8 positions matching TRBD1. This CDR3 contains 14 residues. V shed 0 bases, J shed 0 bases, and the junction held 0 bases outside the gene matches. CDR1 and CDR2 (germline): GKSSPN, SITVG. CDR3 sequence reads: CAWSLTGANSDYTF. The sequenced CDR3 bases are TGTGCCTGGAGTCTGACAGGGGCAAACTCC.

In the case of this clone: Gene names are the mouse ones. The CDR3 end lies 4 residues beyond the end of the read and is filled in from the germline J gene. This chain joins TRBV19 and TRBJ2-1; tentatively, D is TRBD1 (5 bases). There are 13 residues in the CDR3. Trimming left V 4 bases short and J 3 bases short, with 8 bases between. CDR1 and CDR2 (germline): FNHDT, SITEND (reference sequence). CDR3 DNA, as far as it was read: TGTGCCAGCAGTCGACAGATCTATGCT. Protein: CASSRQIYA. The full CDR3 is CASSRQIYAEQFF.

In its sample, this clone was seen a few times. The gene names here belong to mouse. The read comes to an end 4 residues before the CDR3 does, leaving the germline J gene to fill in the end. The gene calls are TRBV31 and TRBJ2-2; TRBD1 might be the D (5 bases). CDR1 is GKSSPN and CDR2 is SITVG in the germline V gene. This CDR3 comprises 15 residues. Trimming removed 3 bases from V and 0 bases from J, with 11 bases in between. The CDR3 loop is CAWRLQGANTGQLYF. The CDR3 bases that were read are TGTGCCTGGAGGCTCCAGGGAGCAAACACCGGG. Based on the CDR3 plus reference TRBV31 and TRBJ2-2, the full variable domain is AQTIHQWPVAEIKAVGSPLSLGCTIKGKSSPNLYWYWQATGGTLQQLFYSITVGQVESVVQLNLSASRPKDDQFILSTEKLLLSHSGFYLCAWRLQGANTGQLYFGEGSKLTVL.

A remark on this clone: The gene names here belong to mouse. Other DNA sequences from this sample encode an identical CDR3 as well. Partial CDR3 DNA: TGTGCCAGCAGTTTGGGGGACCAAGAC. Its translation: CASSLGDQD. The whole CDR3 sequence is CASSLGDQDTQYF. V gene TRBV19 combines with J gene TRBJ2-5, with a tentative D call TRBD2 (6 bases). The read halts 4 residues ahead of the CDR3 end, with the missing end drawn from the germline J gene. Germline CDR1 reads FNHDT; CDR2 reads SITEND (reference sequence). There are 13 residues in the CDR3. With 4 bases removed from V and 1 base from J, the gap between germline ends came to 7 bases. Variable domain in full (rest from reference TRBV19 and TRBJ2-5): GGIITQTPKFLIGQEGQKLTLKCQQNFNHDTMYWYRQDSGKGLRLIYYSITENDLQKGDLSEGYDASREKKSSFSLTVTSAQKNEMAVFLCASSLGDQDTQYFGPGTRLLVL.

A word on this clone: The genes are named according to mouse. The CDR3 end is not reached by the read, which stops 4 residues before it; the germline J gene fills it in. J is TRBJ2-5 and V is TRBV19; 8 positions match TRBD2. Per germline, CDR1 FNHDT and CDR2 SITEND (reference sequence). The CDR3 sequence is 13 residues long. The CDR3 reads CASSGWGDDTQYF. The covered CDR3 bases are TGTGCCAGCAGTGGCTGGGGGGACGAC. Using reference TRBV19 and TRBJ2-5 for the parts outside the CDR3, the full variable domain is GGIITQTPKFLIGQEGQKLTLKCQQNFNHDTMYWYRQDSGKGLRLIYYSITENDLQKGDLSEGYDASREKKSSFSLTVTSAQKNEMAVFLCASSGWGDDTQYFGPGTRLLVL.

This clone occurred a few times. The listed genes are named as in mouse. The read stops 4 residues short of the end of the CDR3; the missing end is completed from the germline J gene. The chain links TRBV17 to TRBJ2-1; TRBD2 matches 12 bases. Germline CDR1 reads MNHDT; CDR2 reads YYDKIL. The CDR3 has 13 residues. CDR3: CASRGTGGAEQFF. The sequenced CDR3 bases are TGTGCTAGCAGAGGGACTGGGGGGGCT.

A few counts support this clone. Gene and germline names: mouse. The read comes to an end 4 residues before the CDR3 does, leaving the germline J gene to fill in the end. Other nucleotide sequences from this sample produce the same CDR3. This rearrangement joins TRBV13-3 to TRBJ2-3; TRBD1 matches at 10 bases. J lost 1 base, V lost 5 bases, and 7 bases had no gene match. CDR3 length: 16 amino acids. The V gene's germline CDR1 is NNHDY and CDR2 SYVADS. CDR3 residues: CASSPDRGLGAETLYF. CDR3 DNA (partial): TGTGCCAGCAGCCCCGACAGGGGGCTTGGTGCAGAA.

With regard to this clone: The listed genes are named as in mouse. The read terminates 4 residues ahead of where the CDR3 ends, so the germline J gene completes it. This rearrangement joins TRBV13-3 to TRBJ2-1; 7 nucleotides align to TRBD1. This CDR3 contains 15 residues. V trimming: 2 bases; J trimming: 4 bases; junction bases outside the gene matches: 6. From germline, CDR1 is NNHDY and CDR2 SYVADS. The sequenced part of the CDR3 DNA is TGTGCCAGCAGTGAACGGACGGGACAGTATGCT. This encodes CASSERTGQYA. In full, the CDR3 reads CASSERTGQYAEQFF.

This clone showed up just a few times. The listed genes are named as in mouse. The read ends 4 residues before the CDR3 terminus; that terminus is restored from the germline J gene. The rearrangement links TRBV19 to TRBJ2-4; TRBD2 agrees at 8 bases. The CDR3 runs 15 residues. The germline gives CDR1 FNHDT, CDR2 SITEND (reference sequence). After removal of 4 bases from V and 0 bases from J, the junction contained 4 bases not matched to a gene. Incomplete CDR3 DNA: TGTGCCAGCAGTCGACTGGGGACTAGTCAAAAC. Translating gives CASSRLGTSQN. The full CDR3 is CASSRLGTSQNTLYF.

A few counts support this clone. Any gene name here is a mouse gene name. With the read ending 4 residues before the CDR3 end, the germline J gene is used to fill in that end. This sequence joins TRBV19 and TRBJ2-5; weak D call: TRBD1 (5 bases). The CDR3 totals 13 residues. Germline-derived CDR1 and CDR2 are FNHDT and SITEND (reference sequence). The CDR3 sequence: CASSIRQGDTQYF. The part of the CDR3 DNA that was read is TGTGCCAGCAGTATAAGGCAGGGAGAC.

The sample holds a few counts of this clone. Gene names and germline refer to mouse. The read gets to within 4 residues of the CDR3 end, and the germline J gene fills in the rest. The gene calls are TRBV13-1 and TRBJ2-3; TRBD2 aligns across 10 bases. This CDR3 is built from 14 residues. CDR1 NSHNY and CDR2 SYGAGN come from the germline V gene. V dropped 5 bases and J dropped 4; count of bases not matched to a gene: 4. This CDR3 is CASSPTGGPETLYF. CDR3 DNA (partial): TGTGCCAGCAGCCCGACTGGGGGGCCAGAA.

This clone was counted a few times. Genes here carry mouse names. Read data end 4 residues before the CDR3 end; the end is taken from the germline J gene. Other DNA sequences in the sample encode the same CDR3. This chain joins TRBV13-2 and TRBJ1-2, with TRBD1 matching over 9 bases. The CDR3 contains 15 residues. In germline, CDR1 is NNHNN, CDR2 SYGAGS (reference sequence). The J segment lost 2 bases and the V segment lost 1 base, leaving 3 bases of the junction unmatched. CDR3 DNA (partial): TGTGCCAGCGGTGATCCTGGGACAGGGAACTCC. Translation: CASGDPGTGNS. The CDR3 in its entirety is CASGDPGTGNSDYTF.

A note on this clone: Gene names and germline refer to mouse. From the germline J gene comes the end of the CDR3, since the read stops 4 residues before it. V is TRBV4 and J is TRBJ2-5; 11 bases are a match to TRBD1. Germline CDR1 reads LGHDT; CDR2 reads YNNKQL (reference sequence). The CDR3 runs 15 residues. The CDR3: CASSWGTGGKDTQYF. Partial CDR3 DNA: TGTGCCAGCAGCTGGGGGACAGGGGGGAAAGAC.